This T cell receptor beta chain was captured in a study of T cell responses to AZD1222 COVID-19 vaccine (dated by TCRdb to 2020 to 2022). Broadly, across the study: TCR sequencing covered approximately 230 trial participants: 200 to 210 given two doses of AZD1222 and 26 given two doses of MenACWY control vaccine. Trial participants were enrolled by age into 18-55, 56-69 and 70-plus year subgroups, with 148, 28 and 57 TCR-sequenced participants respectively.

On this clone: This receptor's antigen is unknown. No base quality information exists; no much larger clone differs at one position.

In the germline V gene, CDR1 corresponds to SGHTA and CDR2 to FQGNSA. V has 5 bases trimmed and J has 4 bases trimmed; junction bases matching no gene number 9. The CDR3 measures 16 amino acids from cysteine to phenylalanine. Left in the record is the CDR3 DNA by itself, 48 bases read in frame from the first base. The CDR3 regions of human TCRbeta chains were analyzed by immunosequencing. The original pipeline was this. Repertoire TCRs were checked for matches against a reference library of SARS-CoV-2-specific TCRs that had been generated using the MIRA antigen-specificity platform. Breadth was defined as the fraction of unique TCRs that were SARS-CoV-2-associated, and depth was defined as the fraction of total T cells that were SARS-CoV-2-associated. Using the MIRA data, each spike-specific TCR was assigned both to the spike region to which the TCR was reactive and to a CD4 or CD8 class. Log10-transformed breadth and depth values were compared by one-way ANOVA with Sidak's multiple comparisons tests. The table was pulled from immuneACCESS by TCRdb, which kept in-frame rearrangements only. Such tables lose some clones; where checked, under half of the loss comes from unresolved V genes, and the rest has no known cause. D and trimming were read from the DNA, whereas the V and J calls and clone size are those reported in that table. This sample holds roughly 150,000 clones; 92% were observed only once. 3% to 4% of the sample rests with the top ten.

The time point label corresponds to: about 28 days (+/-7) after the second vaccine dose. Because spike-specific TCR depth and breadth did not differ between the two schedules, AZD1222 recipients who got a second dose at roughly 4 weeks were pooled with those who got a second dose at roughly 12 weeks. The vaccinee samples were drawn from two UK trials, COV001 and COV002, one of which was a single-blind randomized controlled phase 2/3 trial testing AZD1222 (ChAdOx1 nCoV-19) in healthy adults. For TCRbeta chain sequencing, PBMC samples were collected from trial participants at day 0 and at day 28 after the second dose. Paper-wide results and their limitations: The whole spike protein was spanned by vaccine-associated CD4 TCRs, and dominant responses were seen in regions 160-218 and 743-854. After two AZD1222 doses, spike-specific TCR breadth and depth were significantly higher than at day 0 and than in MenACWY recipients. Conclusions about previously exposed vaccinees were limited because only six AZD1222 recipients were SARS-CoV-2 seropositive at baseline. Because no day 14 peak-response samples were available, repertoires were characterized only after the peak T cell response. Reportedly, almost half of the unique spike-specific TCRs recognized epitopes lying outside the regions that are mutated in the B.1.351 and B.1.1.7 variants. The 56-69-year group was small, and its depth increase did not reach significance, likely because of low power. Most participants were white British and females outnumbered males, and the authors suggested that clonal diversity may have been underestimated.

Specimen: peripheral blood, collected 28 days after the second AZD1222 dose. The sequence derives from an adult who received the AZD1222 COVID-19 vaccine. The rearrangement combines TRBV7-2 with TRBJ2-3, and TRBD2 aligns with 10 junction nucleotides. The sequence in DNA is TGTGCCAGCAGCCTAGTAGGGCTAGCGGGAGCAGATACGCAGTATTTT. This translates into CASSLVGLAGADTQYF.